These T cell receptor beta chains were read from a single sample in a study of tumor and adjacent non-tumor tissue in lung cancer. Each CDR3 protein gets one entry after TCRdb re-called the multiplex PCR reads with MiXCR. Here the sample spans 60,000 or so distinct CDR3 sequences, about 56% being singletons. Sequencing was done on a sample of distant non-tumor lung tissue. All receptors derive from a man in his 70s with non-small cell lung cancer. Each CDR3 is given with its conserved first and last residue. A D gene is named only where the DNA matches it firmly. A row's size may be missing; if present it is once, few, many or a size class.

TRBV29-1	NA	NA	TRBJ2-5	12	TGCAGCGTTTACGGGTCATGGGAGACCCAGTACTTC	CSVYGSWETQYF
TRBV28	NA	NA	TRBJ2-4	16	TGTGCCAGCAGTTCAATCATGGGATATCTCAAAAACATTCAGTACTTC	CASSSIMGYLKNIQYF
TRBV5-1	NA	NA	TRBJ2-7	12	TGCGCCAGCAGTCCACCTTCCTACGAGCAGTACTTC	CASSPPSYEQYF
TRBV20-1	NA	NA	TRBJ1-1	10	TGCAGTGCTTCAGACAGGGAAGCTTTCTTT	CSASDREAFF
TRBV4-2	TRBD2	NA	TRBJ2-2	18	TGTGCCAGCAGCCACTCCGCGGTAGGGACTAGCGGCACCGGGGAGCTGCTTTTT	CASSHSAVGTSGTGELLF
TRBV30	NA	NA	TRBJ1-2	13	TGTGTCTGGAACGCCAGTCCCAATCGGGGCTACACCTTC	CVWNASPNRGYTF
TRBV6-6	NA	NA	TRBJ1-1	12	TGTGCCAGCAGTCTTGAGAATACTGAAGCTTTCTTT	CASSLENTEAFF
TRBV4-1	NA	NA	TRBJ2-3	14	TGCGCCAGCAGCCAAACTGGAGGCAATCAGCCCCAGTATTTT	CASSQTGGNQPQYF
TRBV28	NA	few	TRBJ2-3	17	TGTGCCAGCAGTTCCATCCAGCCGGGCCCTAGCACAGATACGCAGTATTTT	CASSSIQPGPSTDTQYF
TRBV14	TRBD1	many	TRBJ2-3	15	TGTGCCAGCAGCCAAGTGCAGGGGGCAGCAGATACGCAGTATTTT	CASSQVQGAADTQYF
TRBV11-2	TRBD1	few	TRBJ2-6	20	TGTGCCAGCAGCGAAGGGGAATATTGGACAGGGAGATCTGGGGCCAACGTCCTGACTTTC	CASSEGEYWTGRSGANVLTF
TRBV29-1	NA	NA	TRBJ2-2	14	TGCAGCGTCGAACCGCAGAGAAGCACCGGGGAGCTGTTTTTT	CSVEPQRSTGELFF
TRBV11-2	NA	many	TRBJ2-2	16	TGTGCCAGCAGCTTGGGACTCAAGCTAGGGGCCGGGGAGCTGTTTTTT	CASSLGLKLGAGELFF
TRBV6-6	TRBD2	NA	TRBJ2-7	14	TGTGCCACCAGTTATCGGGAGGGATACTACGAGCAGTACTTC	CATSYREGYYEQYF
TRBV4-2	TRBD2	NA	TRBJ2-1	16	TGTGTCAGCAGCCAAGATGGCCTAGCGGGAAGCGATGAGCACTTCTTC	CVSSQDGLAGSDEHFF